This T cell receptor (beta chain) was sequenced for a study of CD8 T cells in ankylosing spondylitis. Findings of the study overall: The study looked at matched synovial fluid samples from ankylosing spondylitis patients. Disease-linked clones were reported to be significantly enriched there. Clones linked to disease, bearing a CD8+ phenotype, were relatively rare in peripheral blood. Existing reports had already noted some motif variants in reactive arthritis synovial fluid and blood.

At least ten counts were recorded for this clonotype. Antigen unknown. For TCR beta, libraries came from quantitative 5'-RACE with molecular barcodes. TCRdb passed the 5' RACE reads through MiXCR, listing each CDR3 protein once. This repertoire shows some 200,000 distinct CDR3 sequences, around a sixth found once; its top ten account for roughly 4.5%. This TCR was sampled from a male donor under 35 with ankylosing spondylitis or in good health (not recorded which). The sample was blood, either unsorted or a sorted T cell fraction (not recorded which).

The CDR3 loop reads CATSRGIAEEQYF. The CDR3 bases are TGTGCCACCAGCAGAGGGATAGCAGAGGAGCAGTACTTC. The J gene is TRBJ2-7, the V gene TRBV15; D unclear. This CDR3 comprises 13 residues. Trimming cost V 1 base and J 7 bases, with 11 bases left between them. Germline CDR1 and CDR2: LNHNV and YYDKDF (reference sequence).